This TCR beta chain was sequenced during a study of T cells after yellow fever vaccination. Study-wide findings and caveats: Most primary-vaccination clones recurred post-booster (approximately 96% CD4, about 87% CD8).

TCR cDNA, made by 5'RACE template switching, carried an added universal primer site and UMIs. MiXCR, run by TCRdb on the 5' RACE reads, gives a single entry per CDR3 protein. The sample has around 350,000 distinct CDR3 sequences; around a tenth are singletons. Trimming shortened V by 1 base and J by 10 bases, and 14 bases separated the two germline ends. From germline, CDR1 is SGHTA and CDR2 FQGNSA. This CDR3 is built from 14 residues. Note on this clonotype: Its antigen is undetermined.

The receptor was derived from a man in his late teens or twenties who received the YFV17D yellow fever vaccine. The rearrangement joins TRBV7-2 to TRBJ1-5; the D is unclear. The starting material was PBMCs, obtained on the day of the first yellow fever vaccination. The CDR3 DNA reads TGTGCCAGCAGCTTAGTTATTGGGGTCCATCCCCAGCATTTT. Protein sequence: CASSLVIGVHPQHF.